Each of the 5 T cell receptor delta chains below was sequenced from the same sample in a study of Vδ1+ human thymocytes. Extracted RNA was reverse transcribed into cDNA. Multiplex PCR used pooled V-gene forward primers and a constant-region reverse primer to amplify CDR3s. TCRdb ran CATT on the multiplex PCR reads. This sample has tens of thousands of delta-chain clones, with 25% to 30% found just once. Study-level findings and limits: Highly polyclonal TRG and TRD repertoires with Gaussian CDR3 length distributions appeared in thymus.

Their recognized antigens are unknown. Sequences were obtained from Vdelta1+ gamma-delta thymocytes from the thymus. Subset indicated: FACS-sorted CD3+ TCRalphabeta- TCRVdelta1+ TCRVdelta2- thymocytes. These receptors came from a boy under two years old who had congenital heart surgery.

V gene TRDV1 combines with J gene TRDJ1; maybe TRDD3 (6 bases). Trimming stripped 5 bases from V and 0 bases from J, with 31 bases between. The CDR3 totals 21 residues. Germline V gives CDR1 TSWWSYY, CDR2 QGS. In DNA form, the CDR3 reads TGTGCTCTTGGGAAATTCCCCCACCCGGGAGTGGGGGGGGCGTACACCGATAAACTCATCTTT. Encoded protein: CALGKFPHPGVGGAYTDKLIF.

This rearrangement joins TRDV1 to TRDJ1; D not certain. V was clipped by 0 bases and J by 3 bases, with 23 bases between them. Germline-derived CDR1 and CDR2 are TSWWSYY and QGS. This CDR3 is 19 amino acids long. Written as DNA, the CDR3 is TGTGCTCTTGGGGAACTTATTCTCTTCGGCTCCGGGCTCCCCGATAAACTCATCTTT. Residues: CALGELILFGSGLPDKLIF.

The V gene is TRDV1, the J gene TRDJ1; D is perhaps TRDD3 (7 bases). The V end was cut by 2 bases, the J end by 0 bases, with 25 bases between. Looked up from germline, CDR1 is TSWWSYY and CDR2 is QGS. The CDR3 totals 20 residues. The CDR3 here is CALGEIQSYVGGIYTDKLIF. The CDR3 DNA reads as TGTGCTCTTGGGGAAATTCAATCCTACGTAGGGGGGATCTACACCGATAAACTCATCTTT.

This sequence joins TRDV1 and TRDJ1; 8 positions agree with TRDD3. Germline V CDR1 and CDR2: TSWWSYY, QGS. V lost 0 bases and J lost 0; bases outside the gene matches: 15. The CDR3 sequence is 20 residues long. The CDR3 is CALGELLRRSGGRNTDKLIF. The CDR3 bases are TGTGCTCTTGGGGAACTTTTACGTCGCTCTGGGGGACGGAACACCGATAAACTCATCTTT.

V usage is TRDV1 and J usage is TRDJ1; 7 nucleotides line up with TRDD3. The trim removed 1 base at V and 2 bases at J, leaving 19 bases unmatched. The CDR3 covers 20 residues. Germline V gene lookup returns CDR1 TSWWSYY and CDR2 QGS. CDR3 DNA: TGTGCTCTTGGGGAACGTTTGGGGTCGGAAGGGGGATCAGTTACCGATAAACTCATCTTT. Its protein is CALGERLGSEGGSVTDKLIF.